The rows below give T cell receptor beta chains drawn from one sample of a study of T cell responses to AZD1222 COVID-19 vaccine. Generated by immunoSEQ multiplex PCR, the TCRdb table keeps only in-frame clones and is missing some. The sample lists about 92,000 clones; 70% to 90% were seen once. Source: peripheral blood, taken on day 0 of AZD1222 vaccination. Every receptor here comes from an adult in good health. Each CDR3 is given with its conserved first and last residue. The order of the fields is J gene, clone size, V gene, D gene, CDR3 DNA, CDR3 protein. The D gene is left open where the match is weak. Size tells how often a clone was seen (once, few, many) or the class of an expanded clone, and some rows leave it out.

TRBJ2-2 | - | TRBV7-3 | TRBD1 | TGTGCCAGCAGCCTAGACCCGGGACAGCTTAACACCGGGGAGCTGTTTTTT | CASSLDPGQLNTGELFF
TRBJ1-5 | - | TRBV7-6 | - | TGTGCCAGCAGCTTAGCACCGCCAAGGGGGGACCATCAGCCCCAGCATTTT | CASSLAPPRGDHQPQHF
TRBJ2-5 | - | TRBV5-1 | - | TGCGCCAGCAGACCTGCCCAAGAGACCCAGTACTTC | CASRPAQETQYF
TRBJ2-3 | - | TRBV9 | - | TGTGCCAGCAGCGTAGGTGGCGCTTTCACAGATACGCAGTATTTT | CASSVGGAFTDTQYF
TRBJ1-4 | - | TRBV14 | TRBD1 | TGTGCCAGCAGCCAAGGGTTAGGGGGCCCTGAAAAACTGTTTTTT | CASSQGLGGPEKLFF
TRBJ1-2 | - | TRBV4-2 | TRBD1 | TGTGCCAGCAGCCAGAGGGGGCATGGCTACACCTTC | CASSQRGHGYTF
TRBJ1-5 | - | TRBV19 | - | TGTGCCAGTAGTATACCAGGGATTGGCAATCAGCCCCAGCATTTT | CASSIPGIGNQPQHF
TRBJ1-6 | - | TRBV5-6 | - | TGTGCCAGCAGCTTGGGATTAGGGGCCACCTATAATTCACCCCTCCACTTT | CASSLGLGATYNSPLHF
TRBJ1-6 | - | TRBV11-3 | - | TGTGCCAGCAGCCCGGGGAGATCAGAATCGTCACCCCTCCACTTT | CASSPGRSESSPLHF
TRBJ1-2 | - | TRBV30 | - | TGTGCCTGGAGTTTCCCAGGGCAGTCGAGGATTTATGGCTACACCTTC | CAWSFPGQSRIYGYTF
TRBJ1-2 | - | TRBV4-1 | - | TGCGCCAGCAGCCAAGGGAGTGCGGAGGGGGTCTATGGCTACACCTTC | CASSQGSAEGVYGYTF
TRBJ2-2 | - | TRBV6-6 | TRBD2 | TGTGCCAGCAGTCCGCGTCGGCTAGCGGGGGGGCAACTGAACACCGGGGAGCTGTTTTTT | CASSPRRLAGGQLNTGELFF
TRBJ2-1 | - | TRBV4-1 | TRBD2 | TGCGCCAGCAGCCCCTTAGCGGGGGTCTCCTACAATGAGCAGTTCTTC | CASSPLAGVSYNEQFF
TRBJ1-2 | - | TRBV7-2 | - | TGTGCCAGCAGCTTAGGCGACCTGTCCCTTGTCTATGGCTACACCTTC | CASSLGDLSLVYGYTF
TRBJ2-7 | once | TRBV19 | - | TGTGCCAGTAGTATTGGCTCAGGGATCTCCTACGAGCAGTACTTC | CASSIGSGISYEQYF
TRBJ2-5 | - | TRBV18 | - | TGTGCCAGTTCCAAGGTCACAGTTCAAGAGACCCAGTACTTC | CASSKVTVQETQYF
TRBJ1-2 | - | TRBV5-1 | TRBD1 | TGCGCCAGCAGCTTGGGGACAGGGTCGAACTATGGCTACACCTTC | CASSLGTGSNYGYTF
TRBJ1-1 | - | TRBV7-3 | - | TGTGCCAGCAGCTCCCACAGGAACACTGAAGCTTTCTTT | CASSSHRNTEAFF
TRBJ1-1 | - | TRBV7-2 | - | TGTGCCAGCAGCTTATTAATGGAGTACACTGAAGCTTTCTTT | CASSLLMEYTEAFF
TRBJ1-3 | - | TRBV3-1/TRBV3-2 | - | TGTGCCAGCAGCGCCTCTGGAAACACCATATATTTT | CASSASGNTIYF
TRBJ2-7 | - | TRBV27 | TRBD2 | TGTGCCAGCAGTTTAGCCGGGACTAGCTGGTCCTACGAGCAGTACTTC | CASSLAGTSWSYEQYF
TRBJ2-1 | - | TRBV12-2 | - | TGTGCAAGTCGCTTCCGGGACAACAATGAGCAGTTCTTC | CASRFRDNNEQFF
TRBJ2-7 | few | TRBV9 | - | TGTGCCAGCAGCCAAGGCTCAGGAAGCTACGAGCAGTACTTC | CASSQGSGSYEQYF
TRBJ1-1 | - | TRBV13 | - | TGTGCCAGCAGCTTAGTGGCGGTGAACACTGAAGCTTTCTTT | CASSLVAVNTEAFF
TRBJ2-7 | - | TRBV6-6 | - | TGTGCCAGCAAGGCGCCGGCCAACTACGAGCAGTACTTC | CASKAPANYEQYF
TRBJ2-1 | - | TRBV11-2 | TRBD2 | TGTGCCAGCAGCTCCCGGGGTAGCGGGTACTACAATGAGCAGTTCTTC | CASSSRGSGYYNEQFF
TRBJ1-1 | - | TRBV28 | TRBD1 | TGTGCCAGCTGGGACAGGAGAACTGAAGCTTTCTTT | CASWDRRTEAFF
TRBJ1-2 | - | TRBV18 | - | TGTGCCAGCTCACCAGGACAGTCTAACTATGGCTACACCTTC | CASSPGQSNYGYTF
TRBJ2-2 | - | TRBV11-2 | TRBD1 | TGTGCCAGCAGCCAAAGACAGGGAGACACCGGGGAGCTGTTTTTT | CASSQRQGDTGELFF
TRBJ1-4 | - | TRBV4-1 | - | TGCGCCAGCAGCCAAGTGGGGCTCGCCTATGAAAAACTGTTTTTT | CASSQVGLAYEKLFF
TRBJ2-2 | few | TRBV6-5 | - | TGTGCCAGCGTAACGGGGGCAGGGGAGGTCGGGGAGCTGTTTTTT | CASVTGAGEVGELFF
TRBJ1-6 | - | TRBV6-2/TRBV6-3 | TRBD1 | TGTGCCAGCAGTTCCTCGGACAGGGGCCTGTATTCACCCCTCCACTTT | CASSSSDRGLYSPLHF
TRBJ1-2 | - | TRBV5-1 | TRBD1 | TGCGCCAGCAGCTTGGGGACAGGGGCCTACTATGGCTACACCTTC | CASSLGTGAYYGYTF
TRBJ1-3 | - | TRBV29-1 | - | TGCAGCGTCGAGGAGATCTCTGGAAACACCATATATTTT | CSVEEISGNTIYF
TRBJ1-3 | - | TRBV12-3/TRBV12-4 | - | TGTGCCAGCACCCCAAGGGTGGGAAACACCATATATTTT | CASTPRVGNTIYF
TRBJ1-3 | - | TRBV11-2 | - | TGTGCCAGCAGCTTACAAGGAAACACCATATATTTT | CASSLQGNTIYF
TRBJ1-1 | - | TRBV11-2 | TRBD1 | TGTGCCAGCAGCTTAGATGGACAGGGGGCGCCGGCCACTGAAGCTTTCTTT | CASSLDGQGAPATEAFF
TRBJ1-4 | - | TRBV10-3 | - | TGTGCCTCCAGGACGGAGCTCATCCCTGAAAAACTGTTTTTT | CASRTELIPEKLFF
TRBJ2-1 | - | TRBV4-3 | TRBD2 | TGCGCCAGCAGCCAAGAGGGGGGGTCCTACAATGAGCAGTTCTTC | CASSQEGGSYNEQFF
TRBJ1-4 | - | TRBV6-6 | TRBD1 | TGTGCCAGCAGTACTCGACAGGGTGATCGGGATGAAAAACTGTTTTTT | CASSTRQGDRDEKLFF
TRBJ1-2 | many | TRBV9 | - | TGTGCCAGCAGCGGAACCCTCTCTTCGAGGTCGGATCTCTATGGCTACACCTTC | CASSGTLSSRSDLYGYTF
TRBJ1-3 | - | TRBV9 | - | TGTGCCAGCAGCTCAGGCGACCCCGGAAACACCATATATTTT | CASSSGDPGNTIYF
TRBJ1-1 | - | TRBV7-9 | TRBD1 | TGTGCCAGCAGCCCGAGGCGGACAGGGGAGATGAACACTGAAGCTTTCTTT | CASSPRRTGEMNTEAFF
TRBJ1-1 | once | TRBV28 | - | TGTGCCAGCAGTACCATGAACACTGAAGCTTTCTTT | CASSTMNTEAFF
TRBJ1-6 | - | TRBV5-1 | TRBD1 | TGCGCCAGCAGCTTGGCCCCGACAGGGTTCACAGGTTCACCCCTCCACTTT | CASSLAPTGFTGSPLHF
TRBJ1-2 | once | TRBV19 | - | TGTGCCAGTAGGTCTTCGGGAGGGATTTACTATGGCTACACCTTC | CASRSSGGIYYGYTF
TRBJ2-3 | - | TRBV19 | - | TGTGCCAGTACCACCACCCAGCGTGGATTGTCAGATACGCAGTATTTT | CASTTTQRGLSDTQYF
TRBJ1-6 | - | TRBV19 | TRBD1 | TGTGCCAGTAGTCTAAACAGGGGCCCTAGGACCAATTCACCCCTCCACTTT | CASSLNRGPRTNSPLHF
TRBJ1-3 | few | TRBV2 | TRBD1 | TGTGCCAGCAGTGAAGGAGGACAGGGCCACTGGAACACCATATATTTT | CASSEGGQGHWNTIYF
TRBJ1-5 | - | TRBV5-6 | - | TGTGCCAGCAGCGTACGGGTGGGTCAGCCCCAGCATTTT | CASSVRVGQPQHF
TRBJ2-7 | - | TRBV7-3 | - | TGTGCCAGCAGCCCCGGGACTCACTACGAGCAGTACTTC | CASSPGTHYEQYF
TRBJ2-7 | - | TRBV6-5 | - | TGTGCCAGCAGACGACAGCCATCCTACGAGCAGTACTTC | CASRRQPSYEQYF
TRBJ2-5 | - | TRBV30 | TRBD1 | TGTGCCTGGAGTGTTAAGGGGGCCGGAGAGACCCAGTACTTC | CAWSVKGAGETQYF